This T cell receptor (beta chain) was captured in a study of cytomegalovirus exposure and HLA in healthy donors. 60 Vbeta and 13 Jbeta primers were used in PCR. Only in-frame clones appear in the TCRdb table, and some are missing; sequencing was by immunoSEQ multiplex PCR. This table has some 110,000 clones, approximately 80% appearing once. Between the trimmed V and J ends, which lost 6 bases and 2 bases, there was a span of 14 bases. This CDR3 has 14 residues. Germline V gives CDR1 MNHEY, CDR2 SMNVEV (reference sequence). Sampled while nominally healthy, donors likely had unrecorded immune exposures. Note on this clone: Its target is unknown.

Regarding the study as a whole: Most TCRs appeared rarely, but some public TCRs recurred in many donors. V- and J-gene trimming in TCR beta was tied to a missense DCLRE1C variant by an analysis performed later. In a later analysis, at a false discovery rate of 0.05, about 17,000 TCR beta sequences matched HLA alleles.

Material for sequencing was PBMCs. The sequence came from a young man in good health and CMV-seropositive. This chain uses TRBV27 with TRBJ2-7; the D gene is possibly TRBD1 (6 bases). The CDR3 nucleotides are TGTGCCAGCAGGCCTAGCACAGGGACCTACGAGCAGTACTTC. Protein product: CASRPSTGTYEQYF.